What follows describes a single T cell receptor beta chain. Its antigen remains unknown. This specimen belongs to a study of CD8+ T cells in alopecia areata. Across the whole study: Treatment of the treated patients consisted of oral tofacitinib, 5 to 10 mg twice daily.

Points from the study as a whole: There was only one nonresponder, so it was unclear how baseline CD8+ expansion relates to response. TCR sharing was clearer in mice than between patients, perhaps partly owing to patient HLA diversity.

The sample's treatment: oral pan-JAK inhibitor, 5-10 mg twice daily. Germline V gene sequence: CDR1 SGHTA, CDR2 FQGNSA. This CDR3 has 15 amino acids. Trimming removed 5 bases at V and 7 bases at J, with 18 bases between. Once RNA had been extracted, it was reverse transcribed into cDNA to act as the sequencing template. Libraries were prepared by immunoSEQ multiplex PCR; TCRdb keeps only in-frame clonotypes and omits some of them. Here the sample spans 150,000 to 250,000 clones, around 56% being singletons. The sample here was CD4+ T cells sorted from blood, taken at week 4, from a patient treated with tofacitinib. The clonotype comes from a human donor with alopecia areata. The rearrangement links TRBV7-2 to TRBJ1-5, with D uncertain. Here the CDR3 DNA reads TGTGCCAGCAGCCTGTCTTTTGGGTCATCACAGCCCCAGCATTTT. Amino acids: CASSLSFGSSQPQHF.